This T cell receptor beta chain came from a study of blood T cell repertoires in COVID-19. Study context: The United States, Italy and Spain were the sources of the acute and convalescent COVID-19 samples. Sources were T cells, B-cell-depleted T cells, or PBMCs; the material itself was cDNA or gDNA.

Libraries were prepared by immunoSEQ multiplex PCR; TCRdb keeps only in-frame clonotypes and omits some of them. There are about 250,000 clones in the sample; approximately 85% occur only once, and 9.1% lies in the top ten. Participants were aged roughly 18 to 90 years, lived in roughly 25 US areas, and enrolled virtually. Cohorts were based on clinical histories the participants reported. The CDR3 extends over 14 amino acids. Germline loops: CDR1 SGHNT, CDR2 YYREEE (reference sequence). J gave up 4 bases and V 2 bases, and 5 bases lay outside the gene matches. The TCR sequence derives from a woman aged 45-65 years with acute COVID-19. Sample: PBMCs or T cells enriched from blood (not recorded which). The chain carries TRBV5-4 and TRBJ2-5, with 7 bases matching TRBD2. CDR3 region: CASSFGLEGETQYF. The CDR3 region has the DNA TGTGCCAGCAGCTTCGGACTAGAAGGAGAGACCCAGTACTTC.